The 23 T cell receptor beta chains below were found in one sample sequenced in a study of vaccination and CD4 T cells after COVID-19. Treatment defined: approximately nine-day PBMC culture with coronavirus spike peptide pools or control peptides (ViraFEST assay). Antigen specificity for these receptors is unknown. Sequencing of DNA taken from cultured CD4+ T cells relied on the Oncomine TCR Beta short-read assay. Each CDR3 protein gets one entry after TCRdb re-called the PCR reads with MiXCR. The sample contains approximately 24,000 distinct CDR3 sequences, around 70% of which appear only once. Sequencing used CD4+ T cells from blood, cultured in vitro, obtained after SARS-CoV-2 vaccination. These TCRs come from a human donor who received a COVID-19 vaccine.

CDR3 DNA: TGCAGTGCCCAGTTTCGATACACCGGGGAGCTGTTTTTT. The encoded protein is CSAQFRYTGELFF. This sequence joins TRBV20-1 and TRBJ2-2; D unclear. The V and J ends lost 6 bases and 3 bases respectively, with 11 bases between them. This CDR3 has 13 residues. Germline assignment: CDR1 DFQATT and CDR2 SNEGSKA (reference sequence).

By sample share, this clonotype is medium-sized. CDR3 nucleotides: TGTGCCAGCTCAACTGGACAGGGGAAGACTGAAGCTTTCTTT. Amino acids: CASSTGQGKTEAFF. V usage is TRBV18 and J usage is TRBJ1-1; 9 bases fit TRBD1. This CDR3 has 14 residues. Trimming removed 5 bases from V and 5 bases from J; junction bases left unmatched: 6. CDR1 and CDR2 (germline): KGHSH, LQKENI.

The rearrangement joins TRBV12-3 or TRBV12-4 to TRBJ1-3; D possibly corresponds to TRBD1 (5 bases). This CDR3 has 15 amino acids. V lost 3 bases and J lost 4, with 13 bases in between. The CDR3 DNA reads TGTGCCAGCAGTTTGGAGGGGAACTCCGGAAACACCATATATTTT. This sequence encodes CASSLEGNSGNTIYF.

This clonotype appeared a few times. The chain has TRBV27 and TRBJ1-2; 10 nucleotides line up with TRBD1. V was pared by 3 bases and J by 4 bases, with 5 bases of the junction left unmatched. This CDR3 spans 15 amino acids. Germline V gene sequence: CDR1 MNHEY, CDR2 SMNVEV (reference sequence). For the CDR3, the DNA is TGTGCCAGCAGTTTCGGCGGGACAGGGGTCTATGGCTACACCTTC. This codes for CASSFGGTGVYGYTF.

There are a few counts of this clonotype. This chain links TRBV20-1 with TRBJ1-1, with 9 nucleotides matching TRBD1. Trimming at V came to 0 bases and at J to 5 bases, leaving 7 bases not matched to a gene. The germline V gene has CDR1 DFQATT and CDR2 SNEGSKA (reference sequence). This CDR3 has 15 amino acids. CDR3 coding DNA: TGCAGTGCTAGAGAACCCTGGGACAGGGCTACTGAAGCTTTCTTT. Its translation is CSAREPWDRATEAFF.

The genes are TRBV30 and TRBJ2-1; D might be TRBD2 (6 bases). The germline V gene has CDR1 GTSNPN and CDR2 SVGIG (reference sequence). The CDR3 has 14 residues. The V end lost 2 bases, the J end lost 0 bases, and 8 bases lay between the germline ends. CDR3 nucleotides: TGTGCCTGGAGTCTGGGGGGCTCCTACAATGAGCAGTTCTTC. It is translated as CAWSLGGSYNEQFF.

The rearrangement uses TRBV2 and TRBJ1-2, with D uncertain. Germline-derived CDR1 and CDR2 are SNHLY and FYNNEI. V lost 7 bases and J lost 2, with 5 bases in between. The length of the CDR3 is 11 residues. CDR3 sequence reads: CASKENYGYTF. CDR3 nucleotides: TGTGCCAGCAAGGAGAACTATGGCTACACCTTC.

J is TRBJ2-5 and V is TRBV4-2, with 10 bases aligning to TRBD2. Germline CDR1 LGHNA, CDR2 YNFKEQ. Germline trimming cut 3 bases from V and 4 bases from J; bases unmatched to any gene: 2. The CDR3 has 14 residues. DNA of the CDR3: TGTGCCAGCAGCCAGGAGCGGGGGGGAGAGACCCAGTACTTC. Amino acids: CASSQERGGETQYF.

In its sample, this clonotype was seen a few times. This chain joins TRBV21-1 and TRBJ1-2; whether TRBD1, the table's D call, matches the DNA was not checked. TRBV21-1 represents a pseudogene. CDR3 length equals 14 residues. The CDR3 loop reads CASSIKQGASGYTF. Written as DNA, the CDR3 is TGTGCCAGCAGCATTAAACAGGGGGCAAGTGGCTACACCTTC.

The CDR3 here is CATSEHSYGYTF. CDR3 sequence (DNA): TGTGCCACCAGTGAACATTCCTATGGCTACACCTTC. The J gene is TRBJ1-2, the V gene TRBV24-1; D unresolved. The germline V gene encodes CDR1 KGHDR and CDR2 SFDVKD. The CDR3 totals 12 residues. Trimming left V 4 bases short and J 4 bases short, with 6 bases between.

The chain is built from TRBV15 and TRBJ2-7; 13 bases align to TRBD2. This CDR3 is built from 19 residues. Germline CDR1 is LNHNV and CDR2 is YYDKDF (reference sequence). Trimming cost V 1 base and J 5 bases; bases outside gene matches: 14. CDR3 loop: CATSRGWTSGGHKANEQYF. CDR3 nucleotide sequence: TGTGCCACCAGCAGAGGCTGGACTAGCGGGGGTCATAAGGCCAACGAGCAGTACTTC. The full variable domain, its missing parts supplied by reference TRBV15 and TRBJ2-7, is DAMVIQNPRYQVTQFGKPVTLSCSQTLNHNVMYWYQQKSSQAPKLLFHYYDKDFNNEADTPDNFQSRRPNTSFCFLDIRSPGLGDTAMYLCATSRGWTSGGHKANEQYFGPGTRLTVT.

The rearrangement links TRBV15 to TRBJ2-2; D ambiguous. CDR1 LNHNV and CDR2 YYDKDF come from the germline V gene (reference sequence). Trimming took 2 bases from V and 4 from J, leaving 8 bases between them. The CDR3 spans 14 residues. The CDR3 region is CATSRLVATGELFF. In DNA, the CDR3 is TGTGCCACCAGCAGACTAGTGGCCACCGGGGAGCTGTTTTTT.

This chain joins TRBV20-1 and TRBJ2-7; TRBD1 aligns across 8 bases. J was trimmed by 1 base and V by 0 bases; bases with no gene match: 2. The germline V gene has CDR1 DFQATT and CDR2 SNEGSKA (reference sequence). CDR3 length: 14 residues. The CDR3 protein is CSARDRDRSYEQYF. The DNA for the CDR3 is TGCAGTGCTAGAGATCGGGACAGGTCCTACGAGCAGTACTTC.

The chain has TRBV20-1 and TRBJ2-5; TRBD2 might be the D (5 bases). The CDR3 sequence is 11 residues long. CDR1 and CDR2 (germline): DFQATT, SNEGSKA (reference sequence). Trimming took 3 bases from V and 3 from J, leaving 5 bases between them. CDR3 DNA sequence: TGCAGTGCTAGCGGGGAAGAGACCCAGTACTTC. It specifies CSASGEETQYF.

The count of this clonotype is one. This chain connects TRBV20-1 to TRBJ1-3; 7 positions agree with TRBD1. The germline V gene has CDR1 DFQATT and CDR2 SNEGSKA (reference sequence). The CDR3 covers 14 residues. V was clipped by 2 bases and J by 0 bases; unmatched bases: 1. This CDR3 reads CSARSGGSGNTIYF. The CDR3 DNA sequence: TGCAGTGCTAGATCAGGGGGCTCTGGAAACACCATATATTTT.

In this sample, this clonotype turned up a few times. This chain joins TRBV2 and TRBJ1-1; D gene uncertain. The germline CDR1 and CDR2 sequences are SNHLY and FYNNEI. The germline V and J ends were trimmed by 0 bases and 2 bases, with 1 base remaining between them. The CDR3 spans 12 residues. CDR3 residues: CASSEANTEAFF. DNA for the CDR3: TGTGCCAGCAGTGAAGCTAACACTGAAGCTTTCTTT. Looking up the rest from reference TRBV2 and TRBJ1-1 gives the full variable domain: EPEVTQTPSHQVTQMGQEVILRCVPISNHLYFYWYRQILGQKVEFLVSFYNNEISEKSEIFDDQFSVERPDGSNFTLKIRSTKLEDSAMYFCASSEANTEAFFGQGTRLTVV.

This clonotype was recorded only once. The genes are TRBV7-2 and TRBJ2-3; a possible D gene is TRBD2 (7 bases). Germline V gene lookup returns CDR1 SGHTA and CDR2 FQGNSA. This CDR3 is built from 14 residues. The germline V and J ends were trimmed by 9 bases and 2 bases, with 15 bases remaining between them. The CDR3 is CARGGQSPTDTQYF. DNA of the CDR3: TGTGCCAGGGGGGGGCAGTCTCCCACAGATACGCAGTATTTT.

The chain's CDR3 is CAWQRILLRDRYNYGYTF. In nucleotides, the CDR3 is TGTGCCTGGCAAAGAATCCTACTCCGGGACAGATATAACTATGGCTACACCTTC. The genes are TRBV30 and TRBJ1-2, with 7 bases aligning to TRBD1. CDR3 length: 18 residues. With 5 bases clipped from V and 1 base from J, the junction kept 19 bases outside the gene matches. CDR1 and CDR2 (germline): GTSNPN, SVGIG (reference sequence).

The chain has TRBV6-1 and TRBJ2-5; tentative D call: TRBD2 (5 bases). The germline CDR1 and CDR2 sequences are MNHNS and SASEGT. The V and J ends lost 6 bases and 4 bases respectively, with 12 bases between them. The CDR3 extends over 13 amino acids. CDR3 sequence reads: CASRFSGGETQYF. Here the CDR3 DNA reads TGTGCCAGCAGGTTCTCCGGAGGAGAGACCCAGTACTTC.

The chain's CDR3 is CAIRPGGGRNTIYF. CDR3 DNA sequence: TGTGCCATCAGACCAGGGGGGGGTCGTAACACCATATATTTT. The chain employs TRBV10-3 and TRBJ1-3; 7 positions match TRBD1. Germline V gives CDR1 ENHRY, CDR2 SYGVKD. The CDR3 loop spans 14 amino acids. Losses at the gene ends were 6 bases for V and 7 bases for J; bases not matched to a gene: 9.

The chain couples TRBV6-1 to TRBJ1-5, with D possibly matching TRBD1 (5 bases). Germline CDR1 is MNHNS and CDR2 is SASEGT. The CDR3 loop spans 15 amino acids. The V and J ends lost 5 bases and 4 bases respectively, with 15 bases between them. Written as DNA, the CDR3 is TGTGCCAGCAGTAAACCGGGACTCAATAATCAGCCCCAGCATTTT. Translating it yields CASSKPGLNNQPQHF.

This clonotype was seen only a few times. The rearrangement links TRBV7-2 to TRBJ2-1; D is unresolved. The CDR3 is made up of 16 amino acids. Germline CDR1 reads SGHTA; CDR2 reads FQGNSA. Trimming removed 4 bases from V and 0 bases from J, with 13 bases in between. CDR3 bases: TGTGCCAGCAGCTGGAGTTCAGGTAACTCCTACAATGAGCAGTTCTTC. Encoded protein: CASSWSSGNSYNEQFF. Full variable domain (missing parts from reference TRBV7-2 and TRBJ2-1): GAGVSQSPSNKVTEKGKDVELRCDPISGHTALYWYRQSLGQGLEFLIYFQGNSAPDKSGLPSDRFSAERTGGSVSTLTIQRTQQEDSAVYLCASSWSSGNSYNEQFFGPGTRLTVL.

This chain joins TRBV28 and TRBJ1-6; unclear D gene. Germline V CDR1 and CDR2: MDHEN, SYDVKM. V lost 3 bases and J 9 bases, leaving 9 bases between the germline ends. This CDR3 region has 13 residues. CDR3 in amino acids: CASSFKRGSPLHF. The CDR3 DNA sequence: TGTGCCAGCAGTTTTAAGCGGGGTTCACCCCTCCACTTT.